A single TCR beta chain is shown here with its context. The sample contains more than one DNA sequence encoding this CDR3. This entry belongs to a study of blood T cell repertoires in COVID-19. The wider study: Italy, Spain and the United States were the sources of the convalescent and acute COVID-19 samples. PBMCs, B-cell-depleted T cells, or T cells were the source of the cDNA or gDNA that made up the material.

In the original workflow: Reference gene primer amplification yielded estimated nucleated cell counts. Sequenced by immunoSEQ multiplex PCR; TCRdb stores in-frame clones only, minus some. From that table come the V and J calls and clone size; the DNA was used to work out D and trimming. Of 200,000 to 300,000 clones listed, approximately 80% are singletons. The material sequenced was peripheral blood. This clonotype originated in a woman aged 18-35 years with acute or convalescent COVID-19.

As DNA, the CDR3 is TGTGCCTGGAGAACAGGCCCGAACACTGAAGCTTTCTTT. Translation: CAWRTGPNTEAFF. This rearrangement joins TRBV30 to TRBJ1-1; D possibly corresponds to TRBD1 (5 bases). The CDR3 contains 13 residues. The V and J ends lost 3 bases and 1 base respectively, with 9 bases between them. Germline loops: CDR1 GTSNPN, CDR2 SVGIG (reference sequence).